This T cell receptor beta chain was recorded in a study of blood T cell repertoires in COVID-19. As for the study in general: The origin of the acute and convalescent COVID-19 samples was the United States, Italy and Spain.

Original handling: Quantification of nucleated cells was approximated via reference gene primer amplification. Generated by immunoSEQ multiplex PCR, the TCRdb table keeps only in-frame clones and is missing some. V, J and clone size are taken as reported in that table, and D and trimming were inferred from the DNA itself. The repertoire includes 150,000 to 200,000 clones, roughly 80% of them detected once, and 8.1% sits in the top ten. The CDR3 totals 15 residues. With 5 bases removed from V and 8 bases from J, the gap between germline ends came to 21 bases. Germline loops: CDR1 LNHDA, CDR2 SQIVND (reference sequence).

The origin of this receptor is a man between 60 and 75 years old with acute or convalescent COVID-19. The rearrangement joins TRBV19 to TRBJ1-1, with a tentative D call TRBD1 (6 bases). Sequencing used peripheral blood. CDR3 loop: CASSPRTEWGKEAFF. As DNA, the CDR3 is TGTGCCAGTAGTCCGCGGACAGAGTGGGGCAAGGAAGCTTTCTTT.